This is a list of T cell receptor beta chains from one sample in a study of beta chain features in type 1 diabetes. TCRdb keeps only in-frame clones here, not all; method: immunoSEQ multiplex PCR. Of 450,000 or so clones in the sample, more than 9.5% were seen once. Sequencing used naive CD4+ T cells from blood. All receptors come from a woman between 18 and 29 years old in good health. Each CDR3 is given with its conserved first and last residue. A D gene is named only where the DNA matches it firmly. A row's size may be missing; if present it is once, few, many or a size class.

CDR3 protein: CASSRTTDEQYF
CDR3 DNA: TGCGCCAGCAGCCGGACTACTGACGAGCAGTACTTC
clone size: NA
J gene: TRBJ2-7
D gene: NA
V gene: TRBV5-1

CDR3 protein: CASGPYTEAFF
CDR3 DNA: TGTGCTAGTGGTCCGTACACTGAAGCTTTCTTT
clone size: few
J gene: TRBJ1-1
D gene: NA
V gene: TRBV12-5

CDR3 protein: CASSPDRGQETQYF
CDR3 DNA: TGTGCCAGCAGCCCAGACAGGGGGCAGGAGACCCAGTACTTC
clone size: few
J gene: TRBJ2-5
D gene: TRBD1
V gene: TRBV7-9

CDR3 protein: CASSLIPGTRGTETQYF
CDR3 DNA: TGTGCCAGCAGCTTAATCCCGGGAACTAGAGGCACAGAGACCCAGTACTTC
clone size: NA
J gene: TRBJ2-5
D gene: NA
V gene: TRBV7-6

CDR3 protein: CSVAWSQGHQETQYF
CDR3 DNA: TGCAGCGTTGCTTGGAGTCAGGGGCACCAAGAGACCCAGTACTTC
clone size: NA
J gene: TRBJ2-5
D gene: NA
V gene: TRBV29-1

CDR3 protein: CASSYSRNTDTQYF
CDR3 DNA: TGTGCCAGCAGTTACTCCAGAAACACAGATACGCAGTATTTT
clone size: few
J gene: TRBJ2-3
D gene: NA
V gene: TRBV6-5

CDR3 protein: CASSLGDPYEQYF
CDR3 DNA: TGTGCCAGCAGCTTGGGGGATCCCTACGAGCAGTACTTC
clone size: NA
J gene: TRBJ2-7
D gene: NA
V gene: TRBV5-6

CDR3 protein: CASSDVLAGVADEQFF
CDR3 DNA: TGTGCCAGCAGTGACGTCCTAGCGGGGGTGGCGGATGAGCAGTTCTTC
clone size: NA
J gene: TRBJ2-1
D gene: TRBD2
V gene: TRBV2

CDR3 protein: CASSGTGGNQPQHF
CDR3 DNA: TGTGCCAGCAGCGGGACAGGGGGCAATCAGCCCCAGCATTTT
clone size: few
J gene: TRBJ1-5
D gene: TRBD1
V gene: TRBV9

CDR3 protein: CASSIPQVRRGYTF
CDR3 DNA: TGTGCCAGTAGTATCCCACAGGTCCGACGGGGCTACACCTTC
clone size: few
J gene: TRBJ1-2
D gene: NA
V gene: TRBV19

CDR3 protein: CATSRTRWGDLAKNIQYF
CDR3 DNA: TGTGCCACCAGCAGGACTAGGTGGGGGGACCTAGCCAAAAACATTCAGTACTTC
clone size: few
J gene: TRBJ2-4
D gene: NA
V gene: TRBV15

CDR3 protein: CASSLSGTAKNIQYF
CDR3 DNA: TGTGCCAGCAGCTTATCCGGGACAGCCAAAAACATTCAGTACTTC
clone size: few
J gene: TRBJ2-4
D gene: NA
V gene: TRBV7-2

CDR3 protein: CASSVVSTLGGYTF
CDR3 DNA: TGTGCCAGCAGCGTAGTAAGCACCTTAGGGGGCTACACCTTC
clone size: NA
J gene: TRBJ1-2
D gene: NA
V gene: TRBV9

CDR3 protein: CASSSPGNEQFF
CDR3 DNA: TGTGCCAGCAGCTCACCTGGCAATGAGCAGTTCTTC
clone size: few
J gene: TRBJ2-1
D gene: NA
V gene: TRBV7-2

CDR3 protein: CASSLVPRGVYEQYF
CDR3 DNA: TGTGCCAGCAGCTTAGTTCCAAGGGGCGTCTACGAGCAGTACTTC
clone size: NA
J gene: TRBJ2-7
D gene: NA
V gene: TRBV7-2

CDR3 protein: CASTTDTQYF
CDR3 DNA: TGTGCCAGCACTACAGATACGCAGTATTTT
clone size: NA
J gene: TRBJ2-3
D gene: NA
V gene: TRBV28

CDR3 protein: CASSLRGLAERRSYNEQFF
CDR3 DNA: TGTGCCAGCAGCTTAAGGGGACTAGCGGAGCGACGCTCCTACAATGAGCAGTTCTTC
clone size: NA
J gene: TRBJ2-1
D gene: TRBD2
V gene: TRBV7-3

CDR3 protein: CASSLALAGSETQYF
CDR3 DNA: TGTGCCAGCAGCTTGGCTCTAGCGGGGTCGGAGACCCAGTACTTC
clone size: few
J gene: TRBJ2-5
D gene: TRBD2
V gene: TRBV5-6

CDR3 protein: CASSQVLAGTGGYGYTF
CDR3 DNA: TGCGCCAGCAGCCAAGTTCTCGCCGGGACAGGGGGCTATGGCTACACCTTC
clone size: few
J gene: TRBJ1-2
D gene: TRBD1
V gene: TRBV4-3

CDR3 protein: CASSPPPGRADNYNEQFF
CDR3 DNA: TGTGCCAGCAGCCCCCCCCCGGGTAGGGCAGACAACTACAATGAGCAGTTCTTC
clone size: NA
J gene: TRBJ2-1
D gene: NA
V gene: TRBV4-2

CDR3 protein: CASSLLVRQPQHF
CDR3 DNA: TGTGCCAGCAGCTTATTGGTTCGACAGCCCCAGCATTTT
clone size: NA
J gene: TRBJ1-5
D gene: NA
V gene: TRBV7-2

CDR3 protein: CASSLMASGSNEQFF
CDR3 DNA: TGTGCCAGCAGCTTAATGGCTAGCGGGAGCAATGAGCAGTTCTTC
clone size: NA
J gene: TRBJ2-1
D gene: TRBD2
V gene: TRBV7-3

CDR3 protein: CASGSLLGVAYEQFF
CDR3 DNA: TGTGCTAGTGGTTCACTCTTGGGGGTGGCCTATGAGCAGTTCTTC
clone size: few
J gene: TRBJ2-1
D gene: NA
V gene: TRBV12-5

CDR3 protein: CASSMGTGRGNQPQHF
CDR3 DNA: TGTGCCAGTAGTATGGGGACAGGGCGGGGCAATCAGCCCCAGCATTTT
clone size: NA
J gene: TRBJ1-5
D gene: TRBD1
V gene: TRBV19

CDR3 protein: CAWSRDRGVSLSNQPQHF
CDR3 DNA: TGTGCCTGGAGCAGGGACAGGGGAGTAAGTCTTAGCAATCAGCCCCAGCATTTT
clone size: few
J gene: TRBJ1-5
D gene: TRBD1
V gene: TRBV30

CDR3 protein: CASSLRRGSTDTQYF
CDR3 DNA: TGTGCCAGCAGCTTACGGCGGGGAAGCACAGATACGCAGTATTTT
clone size: NA
J gene: TRBJ2-3
D gene: NA
V gene: TRBV7-9

CDR3 protein: CASSLRPSSGANVLTF
CDR3 DNA: TGTGCCAGCAGCTTAAGACCCAGCTCTGGGGCCAACGTCCTGACTTTC
clone size: NA
J gene: TRBJ2-6
D gene: NA
V gene: TRBV7-2

CDR3 protein: CASSQDQTGGANQPQHF
CDR3 DNA: TGCGCCAGCAGCCAAGACCAGACAGGGGGCGCGAATCAGCCCCAGCATTTT
clone size: NA
J gene: TRBJ1-5
D gene: TRBD1
V gene: TRBV4-1

CDR3 protein: CASSEFKDRGYTEAFF
CDR3 DNA: TGTGCCAGCAGTGAATTTAAGGACAGGGGATACACTGAAGCTTTCTTT
clone size: few
J gene: TRBJ1-1
D gene: TRBD1
V gene: TRBV25-1

CDR3 protein: CASRYYTGDTQYF
CDR3 DNA: TGTGCCAGCAGATACTACACGGGGGATACGCAGTATTTT
clone size: few
J gene: TRBJ2-3
D gene: NA
V gene: TRBV7-2

CDR3 protein: CASSSTRGQETQYF
CDR3 DNA: TGTGCCAGCAGCTCTACTAGGGGGCAAGAGACCCAGTACTTC
clone size: few
J gene: TRBJ2-5
D gene: NA
V gene: TRBV7-9

CDR3 protein: CASSLEANTEAFF
CDR3 DNA: TGTGCCAGCAGCTTAGAGGCGAACACTGAAGCTTTCTTT
clone size: few
J gene: TRBJ1-1
D gene: NA
V gene: TRBV7-9

CDR3 protein: CASSLAQGLAFF
CDR3 DNA: TGTGCCAGCAGCTTAGCGCAGGGGCTAGCTTTCTTT
clone size: NA
J gene: TRBJ1-1
D gene: NA
V gene: TRBV7-2

CDR3 protein: CASSVASTRGEEQYF
CDR3 DNA: TGTGCCAGCAGCGTAGCGTCTACTAGGGGTGAGGAGCAGTACTTC
clone size: few
J gene: TRBJ2-7
D gene: NA
V gene: TRBV9

CDR3 protein: CASTRRGSSTDTQYF
CDR3 DNA: TGTGCCAGCACACGAAGGGGATCAAGCACAGATACGCAGTATTTT
clone size: NA
J gene: TRBJ2-3
D gene: NA
V gene: TRBV9

CDR3 protein: CAWTRGVRETQYF
CDR3 DNA: TGTGCCTGGACCCGAGGGGTACGAGAGACCCAGTACTTC
clone size: many
J gene: TRBJ2-5
D gene: NA
V gene: TRBV30

CDR3 protein: CAWSVDRVTEAFF
CDR3 DNA: TGTGCCTGGAGCGTCGACAGGGTAACTGAAGCTTTCTTT
clone size: few
J gene: TRBJ1-1
D gene: TRBD1
V gene: TRBV30

CDR3 protein: CASSDPRRGNEKLFF
CDR3 DNA: TGTGCCAGCAGCGACCCCCGCAGGGGTAATGAAAAACTGTTTTTT
clone size: few
J gene: TRBJ1-4
D gene: NA
V gene: TRBV7-9

CDR3 protein: CASRKSGSGIDEQFF
CDR3 DNA: TGTGCCAGCAGAAAAAGCGGGAGCGGCATTGATGAGCAGTTCTTC
clone size: few
J gene: TRBJ2-1
D gene: TRBD2
V gene: TRBV11-3

CDR3 protein: CASSRLAGAPRSTDTQYF
CDR3 DNA: TGTGCCAGCAGTCGACTAGCGGGAGCCCCAAGAAGCACAGATACGCAGTATTTT
clone size: few
J gene: TRBJ2-3
D gene: TRBD2
V gene: TRBV6-8

CDR3 protein: CASRSGGVGYGYTF
CDR3 DNA: TGTGCCAGCAGGAGCGGAGGGGTTGGTTATGGCTACACCTTC
clone size: few
J gene: TRBJ1-2
D gene: NA
V gene: TRBV2

CDR3 protein: CASSSQGTYEQYF
CDR3 DNA: TGTGCCAGCTCCTCACAGGGTACCTACGAGCAGTACTTC
clone size: few
J gene: TRBJ2-7
D gene: NA
V gene: TRBV18